Listed here are 16 T cell receptor beta chains from one sample, sequenced in a study of cytomegalovirus exposure and HLA in healthy donors. Assay: immunoSEQ multiplex PCR; the TCRdb copy retains only in-frame clones and omits some. The table shows 150,000 to 200,000 clones, with 86% occurring only once. The sequencing sample was made of PBMCs. These TCRs come from a man between 25 and 39 years old in good health and CMV-seropositive.

This chain connects TRBV4-1 to TRBJ1-2, with D possibly TRBD1 on 6 matching bases. Germline CDR1 reads MGHRA; CDR2 reads YSYEKL. The ends were cut back, 4 bases at V and 4 bases at J, with 10 bases in the middle. This CDR3 has 13 residues. This CDR3 is CASSPMTGYGYTF. The CDR3 DNA is TGCGCCAGCAGCCCTATGACAGGCTATGGCTACACCTTC.

This clone was counted only a few times. This rearrangement joins TRBV27 to TRBJ1-1; TRBD1 might be the D (5 bases). V lost 6 bases and J lost 5, with 16 bases in between. The CDR3 covers 14 residues. The germline V gene has CDR1 MNHEY and CDR2 SMNVEV (reference sequence). The CDR3 loop reads CASSNGPGRTEAFF. The CDR3 DNA is TGTGCCAGCAGCAATGGACCAGGGAGGACTGAAGCTTTCTTT.

This rearrangement joins TRBV7-9 to TRBJ2-1; TRBD2 is a possible D gene (6 bases). CDR3 length: 13 amino acids. The V gene lost 6 bases and the J gene lost 8 bases, with 14 bases spanning the gap. CDR1 is SEHNR and CDR2 is FQNEAQ in the germline V gene (reference sequence). The CDR3 is CASRPPGLDEQFF. Here the CDR3 DNA reads TGTGCCAGCAGACCCCCGGGACTGGATGAGCAGTTCTTC.

This clone has a single count. The V and J genes are TRBV2 and TRBJ1-3; D is ambiguous. Trimming removed 6 bases at V and 0 bases at J, with 12 bases between. CDR1 SNHLY and CDR2 FYNNEI come from the germline V gene. CDR3 length: 15 amino acids. CDR3 nucleotides: TGTGCCAGCAGAAGTGGATTTAACTCTGGAAACACCATATATTTT. This translates into CASRSGFNSGNTIYF.

This rearrangement joins TRBV2 to TRBJ2-5; D unresolved. The CDR3 runs 12 residues. Germline CDR1 and CDR2: SNHLY and FYNNEI. Trimming shortened V by 7 bases and J by 5 bases, and 11 bases separated the two germline ends. The CDR3 here is CASMAQLETQYF. CDR3 sequence (DNA): TGTGCCAGCATGGCGCAGCTGGAGACCCAGTACTTC.

This chain connects TRBV11-2 to TRBJ2-7; tentative D call: TRBD2 (6 bases). Trimming took 5 bases from V and 3 from J, leaving 14 bases between them. The CDR3 runs to 14 residues. The germline CDR1 and CDR2 sequences are SGHAT and FQNNGV. The CDR3 reads CASSRPGLRYEQYF. DNA of the CDR3: TGTGCCAGCAGCCGACCGGGACTGCGCTACGAGCAGTACTTC. The variable domain in full, completed from reference TRBV11-2 and TRBJ2-7, reads EAGVAQSPRYKIIEKRQSVAFWCNPISGHATLYWYQQILGQGPKLLIQFQNNGVVDDSQLPKDRFSAERLKGVDSTLKIQPAKLEDSAVYLCASSRPGLRYEQYFGPGTRLTVT.

The chain recombines TRBV7-6 with TRBJ1-3, with TRBD1 matching 10 bases. This CDR3 is 16 amino acids long. Per the germline V gene, CDR1 is SGHVS and CDR2 is FNYEAQ. J lost 2 bases, V lost 4 bases, and 5 bases had no gene match. The CDR3 loop reads CASSSFGTGAGNTIYF. The CDR3 region has the DNA TGTGCCAGCAGCTCGTTTGGGACAGGGGCTGGAAACACCATATATTTT.

The rearrangement links TRBV7-2 to TRBJ1-1; perhaps TRBD1 as D (5 bases). Trimming removed 4 bases from V and 11 bases from J, with 17 bases in between. CDR3 size: 13 residues. Germline CDR1 and CDR2: SGHTA and FQGNSA. This chain's CDR3 is CASSSTPGLDAFF. CDR3 sequence (DNA): TGTGCCAGCAGCTCAACCCCGGGGCTGGACGCTTTCTTT.

The count of this clone is one. This chain uses TRBV7-6 with TRBJ2-1, with D possibly TRBD2 on 6 matching bases. V gave up 1 base and J gave up 6 bases, with 13 bases separating them. Germline V gene lookup returns CDR1 SGHVS and CDR2 FNYEAQ. CDR3 length equals 15 residues. DNA of the CDR3: TGTGCCAGCAGCTTAGTACGGGGGAGTGGCAATGAGCAGTTCTTC. Translated, it gives CASSLVRGSGNEQFF.

This chain links TRBV7-3 with TRBJ1-2; D ambiguous. This CDR3 is 14 amino acids long. The germline V gene has CDR1 SGHTA and CDR2 FQGTGA. Trimming stripped 2 bases from V and 8 bases from J, with 15 bases between. CDR3 in DNA: TGTGCCAGCAGCTTAGTAGGGCGGTCCGGGGGCTACACCTTC. This encodes CASSLVGRSGGYTF.

The chain uses TRBV28 and TRBJ1-3; no reliable D call. V dropped 6 bases and J dropped 2 bases, with 5 bases sitting between them. The CDR3 extends over 12 amino acids. The germline gives CDR1 MDHEN, CDR2 SYDVKM. The CDR3 coding sequence is TGTGCCAGCAGGGAACCTGGAAACACCATATATTTT. This sequence encodes CASREPGNTIYF.

The V gene is TRBV6-6, the J gene TRBJ1-4, with TRBD1 matching over 7 bases. Germline V lookup: CDR1 MNHNY, CDR2 SVGAGI (reference sequence). CDR3 size: 14 residues. V shed 6 bases and J 7 bases; nucleotides not matched to a gene: 8. The DNA of the CDR3 is TGTGCCAGCAGCCTGACAGGGTCTGGTGAAAAACTGTTTTTT. This encodes CASSLTGSGEKLFF.

The chain recombines TRBV7-2 with TRBJ1-1; D is unclear. The CDR3 totals 12 residues. Between the trimmed V and J ends, which lost 6 bases and 13 bases, there was a span of 18 bases. Per the germline V gene, CDR1 is SGHTA and CDR2 is FQGNSA. The DNA of the CDR3 is TGTGCCAGCAGGGCCGGACCCAGTTCGGGTTTCTTT. It encodes CASRAGPSSGFF.

The rearrangement links TRBV27 to TRBJ1-2; the D gene is possibly TRBD1 (5 bases). The CDR3 has 13 amino acids. V dropped 4 bases and J dropped 4 bases, with 10 bases sitting between them. Germline CDR1 reads MNHEY; CDR2 reads SMNVEV (reference sequence). CDR3 DNA sequence: TGTGCCAGCAGTTCCGGGACTGTCTATGGCTACACCTTC. Translation: CASSSGTVYGYTF.

The chain has TRBV6-1 and TRBJ2-3; D is unresolved. Deletions cut 4 bases from V and 6 bases from J, with 17 bases between. CDR3 length equals 15 residues. Germline assignment: CDR1 MNHNS and CDR2 SASEGT. The CDR3 nucleotides are TGTGCCAGCAGTGGAAATGGACCCGCGTTTGATACGCAGTATTTT. This encodes CASSGNGPAFDTQYF.

The CDR3 DNA sequence: TGTGCCAGCTCAGGGACTTCGGGCCTGGGTGAAAAACTGTTTTTT. Its translation is CASSGTSGLGEKLFF. The rearrangement uses TRBV18 and TRBJ1-4; TRBD1 is a possible D gene (5 bases). This CDR3 contains 15 residues. Trimming cost V 5 bases and J 7 bases, with 17 bases left between them. In germline, CDR1 is KGHSH, CDR2 LQKENI. The full variable domain, rest sourced from reference TRBV18 and TRBJ1-4, is NAGVMQNPRHLVRRRGQEARLRCSPMKGHSHVYWYRQLPEEGLKFMVYLQKENIIDESGMPKERFSAEFPKEGPSILRIQQVVRGDSAAYFCASSGTSGLGEKLFFGSGTQLSVL.